This T cell receptor beta chain was identified during a study of cytomegalovirus exposure and HLA in healthy donors. This clone was seen just once. Germline values: CDR1 DFQATT, CDR2 SNEGSKA (reference sequence). The CDR3 is made up of 11 amino acids. 13 Jbeta primers and 60 Vbeta primers were used for the PCR. TCRdb's copy holds only in-frame clones and misses some; the assay was immunoSEQ multiplex PCR. The repertoire holds 50,000 or so clones, with over 75% as singletons. This receptor was taken from a boy aged 10-17 years in good health and CMV-seropositive. This chain connects TRBV20-1 to TRBJ2-5; D ambiguous. The DNA end is a closer match to TRBJ2-7, so the J assignment may be wrong. Material for sequencing was PBMCs. The CDR3 coding sequence is TGCAGTGCGCCTTTCGGGTACGAGCAGTACTTC. Its translation is CSAPFGYEQYF.